Each of the 9 T cell receptor beta chains below was sequenced from the same sample in a study of cytomegalovirus exposure and HLA in healthy donors. The PCR contained 60 Vbeta and 13 Jbeta primers. The repertoire was sequenced with immunoSEQ multiplex PCR; TCRdb's copy has only in-frame clones and lacks some. This table holds roughly 160,000 clones, 73% found once. Sequencing used PBMCs. These TCRs come from a woman aged 18-30 years in good health and CMV-seropositive.

This chain joins TRBV7-8 and TRBJ2-1; 10 bases align to TRBD2. This CDR3 comprises 16 residues. With 2 bases clipped from V and 2 bases from J, the junction kept 3 bases outside the gene matches. The germline CDR1 and CDR2 sequences are SGHVS and FQNEAQ. In nucleotides, the CDR3 is TGTGCCAGCAGCTTAACCAGCGGGGGGGCCTACAATGAGCAGTTCTTC. It translates to CASSLTSGGAYNEQFF.

V is TRBV7-3 and J is TRBJ2-2, with 7 nucleotides matching TRBD2. V was pared by 5 bases and J by 6 bases, with 6 bases of the junction left unmatched. CDR1 is SGHTA, CDR2 FQGTGA, per germline. The CDR3 runs to 14 residues. Written as DNA, the CDR3 is TGTGCCAGCAGCGATTCCCGGGGGGCCGGGGAGCTGTTTTTT. It specifies CASSDSRGAGELFF.

V gene TRBV6-5 combines with J gene TRBJ2-3; the match to TRBD2 covers 9 bases. Germline trimming cut 6 bases from V and 2 bases from J; bases unmatched to any gene: 6. Germline loops: CDR1 MNHEY, CDR2 SVGAGI. CDR3 length: 15 residues. The CDR3 region is CASSRQRGVTDTQYF. The CDR3 region has the DNA TGTGCCAGCAGCCGTCAGCGGGGGGTCACAGATACGCAGTATTTT.

The chain links TRBV30 to TRBJ1-2; 8 bases are a match to TRBD1. The germline CDR1 and CDR2 sequences are GTSNPN and SVGIG (reference sequence). CDR3 length: 15 residues. V lost 0 bases to trimming and J lost 7 bases; unmatched junction nucleotides: 10. This CDR3 is CAWSVLGQGAGGYTF. The CDR3 DNA reads TGTGCCTGGAGTGTATTGGGCCAGGGGGCTGGTGGCTACACCTTC. Using reference TRBV30 and TRBJ1-2 for the parts outside the CDR3, the full variable domain is SQTIHQWPATLVQPVGSPLSLECTVEGTSNPNLYWYRQAAGRGLQLLFYSVGIGQISSEVPQNLSASRPQDRQFILSSKKLLLSDSGFYLCAWSVLGQGAGGYTFGSGTRLTVV.

The chain employs TRBV14 and TRBJ1-2; maybe TRBD1 (6 bases). The V end was cut by 1 base, the J end by 5 bases, with 17 bases between. The length of the CDR3 is 16 residues. Germline V gene lookup returns CDR1 SGHDN and CDR2 FVKESK. The CDR3 spells CASSQGILGRGYGYTF. CDR3 nucleotide sequence: TGTGCCAGCAGCCAAGGGATTTTGGGCAGGGGTTATGGCTACACCTTC.

The chain recombines TRBV30 with TRBJ2-5; 14 nucleotides line up with TRBD2. The V gene's germline CDR1 is GTSNPN and CDR2 SVGIG (reference sequence). This CDR3 region has 16 residues. The ends lost 5 bases at V and 0 bases at J; junction bases unmatched: 5. The CDR3 protein is CAWGTSGGEYQETQYF. DNA of the CDR3: TGTGCCTGGGGGACTAGCGGGGGAGAGTACCAAGAGACCCAGTACTTC.

V usage is TRBV2 and J usage is TRBJ2-7, with D possibly being TRBD1 (6 bases). V lost 1 base and J 5 bases, leaving 18 bases between the germline ends. The CDR3 covers 16 residues. The germline CDR1 and CDR2 sequences are SNHLY and FYNNEI. CDR3 protein: CASSEGVLDSLDEQYF. The CDR3 DNA reads TGTGCCAGCAGTGAAGGTGTTCTGGACAGCCTCGACGAGCAGTACTTC.

The CDR3 DNA reads as TGTGCCAGCAGCGCCAGGGGGGCCCCCTCTGGGGCCAACGTCCTGACTTTC. Protein: CASSARGAPSGANVLTF. The V call is TRBV9, the J call TRBJ2-6, with a tentative D call TRBD1 (7 bases). V lost 3 bases, J lost 0 bases, and 13 bases lay in between. CDR1 is SGDLS, CDR2 YYNGEE, per germline. CDR3 length: 17 residues.

The J gene is TRBJ2-7, the V gene TRBV18, with a weak D call TRBD2 (6 bases). V was cut by 6 bases and J by 3 bases, with 18 bases left in between. In germline, CDR1 is KGHSH, CDR2 LQKENI. The CDR3 is made up of 15 amino acids. The CDR3 DNA reads TGTGCCAGCTCGCCTGGGACGGAGGGTGGCTACGAGCAGTACTTC. This sequence encodes CASSPGTEGGYEQYF.